The table lists the clone carrying this TCR beta chain with a few counts. This record comes from a study of blood T cells in healthy people across ages. The ends were cut back, 0 bases at V and 5 bases at J, with 17 bases in the middle. The CDR3 has 17 amino acids. Germline assignment: CDR1 MNHEY and CDR2 SMNVEV (reference sequence). Isolation per sample recovered at least 7 million PBMCs. Next came a second PCR, run for about 7 to 11 cycles, which used a sample-barcoded 5' primer along with a J-beta primer mix. TCRdb reprocessed the 5' RACE reads with MiXCR, giving one entry per CDR3 protein. The table includes approximately 760,000 distinct CDR3 sequences, 20% to 25% detected once. These records were also assigned to another study, of T cells of mothers and their children. Turning to that study: Donors comprised a few healthy Caucasian mothers plus their six children. Primer M1S, used in the second PCR, introduced sample barcodes and 2-4 random nucleotides. A slight, non-significant increase in overlap was found for related mother-child pairs relative to unrelated pairs.

Material for sequencing was blood. This clonotype was obtained from a boy younger than 18 in good health. The genes are TRBV27 and TRBJ2-1; a possible D gene is TRBD1 (5 bases). CDR3 nucleotide sequence: TGTGCCAGCAGTTTATCGATGACCTCACCAGGGCACAATGAGCAGTTCTTC. This encodes CASSLSMTSPGHNEQFF.